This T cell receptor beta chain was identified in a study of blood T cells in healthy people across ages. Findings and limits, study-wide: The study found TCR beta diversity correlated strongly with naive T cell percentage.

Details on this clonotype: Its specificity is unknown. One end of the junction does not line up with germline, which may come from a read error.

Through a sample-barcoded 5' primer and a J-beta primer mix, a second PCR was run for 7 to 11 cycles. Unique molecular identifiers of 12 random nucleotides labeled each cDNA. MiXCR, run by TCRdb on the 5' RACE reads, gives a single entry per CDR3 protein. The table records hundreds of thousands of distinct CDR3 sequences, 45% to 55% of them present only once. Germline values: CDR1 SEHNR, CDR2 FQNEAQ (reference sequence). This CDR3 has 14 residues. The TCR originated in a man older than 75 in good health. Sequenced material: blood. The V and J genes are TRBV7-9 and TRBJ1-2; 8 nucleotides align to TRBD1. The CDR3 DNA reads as TGTGCCAGCAGCTTCCAGGGGGCTAACTATGACTACACCTTC. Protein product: CASSFQGANYDYTF.